This TCR beta chain was obtained from a study of T-cell memory formation after mild COVID-19. Study details: For the most part, TCR clusters were specific to one donor.

A 5'RACE reaction primed in the constant segment made cDNA libraries of TCR alpha and TCR beta, and these carried sample barcodes and UMIs. MiXCR, run by TCRdb on the 5' RACE reads, gives a single entry per CDR3 protein. Here the sample spans around 340,000 distinct CDR3 sequences, roughly 13% being singletons. As regards this clonotype: Its antigen is undetermined.

Findings and caveats of the study: Confirmation of SARS-CoV-2 specificity was lacking for second-wave clones peaking day 37.

Germline V gene data show CDR1 as SGHNT and CDR2 as YYREEE (reference sequence). The CDR3 totals 13 residues. Trimming removed 0 bases from V and 4 bases from J, with 7 bases in between. Sequencing was done on a sample of PBMCs or a T cell subset sorted from them (not recorded which). The receptor was isolated from a man in his late teens or twenties who had mild COVID-19 (a few samples of this study predate the infection). Cell type and time point are not known. The J gene is TRBJ1-1, the V gene TRBV5-4; D remains unclear. The CDR3 DNA follows: TGTGCCAGCAGCTTGGTAGGGTTCACTGAAGCTTTCTTT. It translates to CASSLVGFTEAFF.